The 22 T cell receptor beta chains below all came from one sample that was sequenced in a study of CD8+CD57+ T cells in acquired aplastic anemia. Sequencing was done on patients that had shown CD8+CD57+ cell expansion by flow cytometry. Genomic DNA constituted the template upon which TCR beta VDJ and CDR3 profiling was performed. In TCRdb, the reads were re-called with MiXCR into one record per CDR3 protein. The profile shows hundreds of thousands of distinct CDR3 sequences, roughly 53% of them singletons. Sequencing used sorted CD4+, CD8+, or CD8+CD57+ T cells (not recorded which) from PBMCs. All receptors derive from a human donor with aplastic anemia.

The chain joins TRBV20-1 to TRBJ1-6; D gene ambiguous. The CDR3 covers 13 residues. Germline V gene lookup returns CDR1 DFQATT and CDR2 SNEGSKA (reference sequence). Deletions cut 2 bases from V and 14 bases from J, with 16 bases between. The CDR3 sequence is CSARHPQISTLHF. The CDR3 coding sequence is TGCAGTGCTAGACATCCCCAAATAAGCACCCTCCACTTT.

In nucleotides, the CDR3 is TGCAGCGTTGAACTTGGGGATGGGGGCTACACCTTC. Residues: CSVELGDGGYTF. This chain connects TRBV29-1 to TRBJ1-2; D is unclear. Per germline, CDR1 SQVTM and CDR2 ANQGSEA. Trimming took off 2 bases at V and 8 bases at J, with 12 bases between the two ends. This CDR3 spans 12 amino acids.

This sequence joins TRBV15 and TRBJ2-1, with 13 bases that match TRBD2. The CDR3 is 15 residues long. The germline V gene encodes CDR1 LNHNV and CDR2 YYDKDF (reference sequence). The V and J ends lost 5 bases and 7 bases, in that order; junction bases with no gene match: 5. CDR3 region: CATSGPGLAGNEQFF. The CDR3 DNA reads TGTGCCACCAGCGGACCGGGACTAGCGGGGAATGAGCAGTTCTTC.

This clonotype was seen ten or more times. The genes are TRBV12-5 and TRBJ2-3, with TRBD2 matching over 9 bases. The CDR3 loop spans 15 amino acids. CDR1 and CDR2 from the germline V gene are LGHNT and FRNRAP. Trimming removed 5 bases from V and 2 bases from J; junction bases left unmatched: 5. In DNA, the CDR3 is TGTGCTAGTGGTAGGGGACTAGCCCCCACAGATACGCAGTATTTT. Translation gives CASGRGLAPTDTQYF.

This clonotype has ten or more counts. The chain employs TRBV7-2 and TRBJ2-3; no reliable D call. The germline CDR1 and CDR2 sequences are SGHTA and FQGNSA. With 1 base removed from V and 4 bases from J, the gap between germline ends came to 9 bases. The CDR3 extends over 14 amino acids. The CDR3 sequence is CASSLVGSSDTQYF. The CDR3 nucleotides read TGTGCCAGCAGCTTAGTCGGTAGTTCAGATACGCAGTATTTT.

The sample holds many counts of this clonotype. V gene TRBV5-8 combines with J gene TRBJ1-5, with a possible D match to TRBD1 (5 bases). Germline values: CDR1 SGHTS, CDR2 YDEGEE. The CDR3 has 13 amino acids. Trimming stripped 1 base from V and 8 bases from J, with 10 bases between. The CDR3 sequence: CASSLQGLKPQHF. The CDR3 bases are TGTGCCAGCAGCTTGCAGGGACTGAAGCCCCAGCATTTT.

At least ten counts were recorded for this clonotype. At one end, the junction sequence differs from germline, possibly due to a read error. This rearrangement joins TRBV10-3 to TRBJ2-1; maybe TRBD2 (6 bases). Germline-derived CDR1 and CDR2 are ENHRY and SYGVKD. The CDR3 extends over 11 amino acids. This chain's CDR3 is CAISGGARLDF. The DNA for the CDR3 is TGTGCCATCAGTGGCGGGGCCCGGCTAGACTTC.

The chain couples TRBV7-2 to TRBJ2-5, with 16 bases fitting TRBD2. The length of the CDR3 is 17 residues. V gave up 3 bases and J gave up 7 bases; unmatched junction bases: 8. Germline values: CDR1 SGHTA, CDR2 FQGNSA. CDR3 nucleotides: TGTGCCAGCAGCTTCCCGGGACTAGCGGGGGGGGGCGCGACCCAGTACTTC. Translating it yields CASSFPGLAGGGATQYF.

Of note for this clonotype: The final CDR3 position lacks the conserved phenylalanine or tryptophan, pointing to a likely read error. The CDR3 loop reads CASSLGLAGGKEQFY. CDR3 nucleotide sequence: TGCGCCAGCAGCTTGGGCCTAGCGGGAGGGAAAGAGCAGTTCTAC. This chain joins TRBV5-1 and TRBJ2-1; 12 nucleotides line up with TRBD2. The CDR3 has 15 residues. The ends lost 0 bases at V and 10 bases at J; junction bases unmatched: 5. Germline CDR1 SGHRS, CDR2 YFSETQ.

The CDR3 region has the DNA TGTGCCACCAGTGACCCGGGACTAGCGGGATTTCAAGAGACCCAGTACTTC. As protein: CATSDPGLAGFQETQYF. V gene TRBV24-1 combines with J gene TRBJ2-5; 13 bases align to TRBD2. Per germline, CDR1 KGHDR and CDR2 SFDVKD. This CDR3 has 17 amino acids. Trimming at V came to 4 bases and at J to 2 bases, leaving 6 bases not matched to a gene.

V and J are TRBV6-5 and TRBJ2-5; TRBD2 agrees at 8 bases. Trimming at V came to 6 bases and at J to 2 bases, leaving 2 bases not matched to a gene. Germline V lookup: CDR1 MNHEY, CDR2 SVGAGI. The CDR3 extends over 13 amino acids. The CDR3 DNA follows: TGTGCCAGCAGCGTAGCGGGGCAAGAGACCCAGTACTTC. The encoded protein is CASSVAGQETQYF.

The rearrangement joins TRBV10-3 to TRBJ1-4; the match to TRBD1 covers 7 bases. The CDR3 consists of 15 residues. The junction had 4 bases not matched to a gene; V was cut back by 6 bases and J by 0 bases. Germline V gene sequence: CDR1 ENHRY, CDR2 SYGVKD. This CDR3 reads CAIREGTATNEKLFF. The CDR3 nucleotides are TGTGCCATCAGGGAGGGGACAGCAACTAATGAAAAACTGTTTTTT.

Many counts were recorded for this clonotype. The CDR3 DNA reads TGTGCCAGTACCAGGACGGAAAGGTCATATAGCAATCAGCCCCAGCATTTT. It codes for CASTRTERSYSNQPQHF. This sequence joins TRBV19 and TRBJ1-5; D not resolved. This CDR3 is 17 amino acids long. Trimming removed 7 bases at V and 0 bases at J, with 19 bases between. Germline V lookup: CDR1 LNHDA, CDR2 SQIVND (reference sequence).

Of note for this clonotype: A single base separates this from a much larger clone, so it may be a read error. V usage is TRBV4-1 and J usage is TRBJ2-3, with D perhaps matching TRBD2 (5 bases). Looked up from germline, CDR1 is MGHRA and CDR2 is YSYEKL. There are 14 residues in the CDR3. V lost 4 bases, J lost 8 bases, and 16 bases lay in between. CDR3 loop: CASSLGSEEGTQYF. Written as DNA, the CDR3 is TGCGCCAGCAGCCTGGGGAGTGAAGAAGGTACGCAGTATTTT.

In this sample, this clonotype turned up many times. This chain joins TRBV19 and TRBJ1-1; D is possibly TRBD1 (5 bases). CDR3 length: 15 residues. Trimming shortened V by 1 base and J by 2 bases, and 11 bases separated the two germline ends. CDR1 LNHDA and CDR2 SQIVND come from the germline V gene (reference sequence). The CDR3 sequence is CASSIGGAGNTEAFF. The CDR3 DNA follows: TGTGCCAGTAGTATAGGGGGCGCGGGAAACACTGAAGCTTTCTTT.

At least ten counts were recorded for this clonotype. The chain has TRBV11-2 and TRBJ1-4; 7 nucleotides agree with TRBD1. The CDR3 has 14 residues. The junction had 1 base not matched to a gene; V was cut back by 3 bases and J by 3 bases. Germline V lookup: CDR1 SGHAT, CDR2 FQNNGV. DNA of the CDR3: TGTGCCAGCAGCTTCGGGACAGCTAATGAAAAACTGTTTTTT. Its protein product is CASSFGTANEKLFF.

The V call is TRBV10-3, the J call TRBJ1-1; unclear D gene. The germline CDR1 and CDR2 sequences are ENHRY and SYGVKD. The V and J ends lost 8 bases and 2 bases respectively, with 12 bases between them. The CDR3 runs 13 residues. In DNA form, the CDR3 reads TGTGCCATCGTGTCTGGGATTAACACTGAAGCTTTCTTT. It specifies CAIVSGINTEAFF.

The chain combines TRBV29-1 with TRBJ1-2; TRBD1 matches at 10 bases. CDR3 length: 19 amino acids. Germline V gene lookup returns CDR1 SQVTM and CDR2 ANQGSEA. V lost 0 bases, J lost 5 bases, and 18 bases stayed unmatched. CDR3 sequence: CSVEEGTGVEGRLAYGYTF. For the CDR3, the DNA is TGCAGCGTTGAAGAAGGGACAGGGGTTGAGGGTAGGCTGGCATATGGCTACACCTTC.

This clonotype was detected a few times. Here the CDR3 omits its conserved ending phenylalanine or tryptophan, so a read error is the likely source. As DNA, the CDR3 is TGTGCCAGCAGTTATGGAACAGGGGGTTCACCCCTCCACCTT. This gives the protein CASSYGTGGSPLHL. The J gene is TRBJ1-6, the V gene TRBV6-5; 8 nucleotides align to TRBD1. The germline CDR1 and CDR2 sequences are MNHEY and SVGAGI. Losses at the gene ends were 3 bases for V and 9 bases for J; bases not matched to a gene: 4. The CDR3 is 14 amino acids.

This clonotype was seen more than once but under ten times. The chain combines TRBV5-1 with TRBJ1-4; no clear D. CDR1 is SGHRS, CDR2 YFSETQ, per germline. CDR3 length equals 15 residues. The V end was cut by 0 bases, the J end by 0 bases, with 6 bases between. The CDR3 sequence: CASSLDPATNEKLFF. CDR3 in DNA: TGCGCCAGCAGCTTGGATCCAGCAACTAATGAAAAACTGTTTTTT.

V is TRBV2 and J is TRBJ2-6; D is unresolved. V lost 2 bases to trimming and J lost 0 bases, with 5 bases between them. CDR1 is SNHLY and CDR2 is FYNNEI in the germline V gene. This CDR3 contains 15 residues. The chain's CDR3 is CASSESSSGANVLTF. The CDR3 bases are TGTGCCAGCAGTGAAAGTAGCTCTGGGGCCAACGTCCTGACTTTC.

Regarding this clonotype: The germline gene is not matched at one end of the junction; a read error may be the cause. The chain uses TRBV10-3 and TRBJ2-7, with a possible D match to TRBD2 (6 bases). Germline-derived CDR1 and CDR2 are ENHRY and SYGVKD. CDR3 length: 14 amino acids. The CDR3 sequence: CASSYPAGGYEQYF. CDR3 nucleotides: TGTGCCAGCAGTTATCCGGCCGGGGGCTACGAGCAGTACTTC.